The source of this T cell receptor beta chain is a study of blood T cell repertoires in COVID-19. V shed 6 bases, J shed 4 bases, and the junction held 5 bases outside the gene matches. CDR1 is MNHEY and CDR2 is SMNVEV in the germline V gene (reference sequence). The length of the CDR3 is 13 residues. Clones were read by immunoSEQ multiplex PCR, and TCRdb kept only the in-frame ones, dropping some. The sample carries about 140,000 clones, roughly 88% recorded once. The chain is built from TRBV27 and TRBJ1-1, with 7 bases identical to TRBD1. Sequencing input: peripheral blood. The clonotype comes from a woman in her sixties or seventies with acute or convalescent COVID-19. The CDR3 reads CASSLNRGTEAFF. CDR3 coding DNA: TGTGCCAGCAGCCTCAACAGGGGCACTGAAGCTTTCTTT.